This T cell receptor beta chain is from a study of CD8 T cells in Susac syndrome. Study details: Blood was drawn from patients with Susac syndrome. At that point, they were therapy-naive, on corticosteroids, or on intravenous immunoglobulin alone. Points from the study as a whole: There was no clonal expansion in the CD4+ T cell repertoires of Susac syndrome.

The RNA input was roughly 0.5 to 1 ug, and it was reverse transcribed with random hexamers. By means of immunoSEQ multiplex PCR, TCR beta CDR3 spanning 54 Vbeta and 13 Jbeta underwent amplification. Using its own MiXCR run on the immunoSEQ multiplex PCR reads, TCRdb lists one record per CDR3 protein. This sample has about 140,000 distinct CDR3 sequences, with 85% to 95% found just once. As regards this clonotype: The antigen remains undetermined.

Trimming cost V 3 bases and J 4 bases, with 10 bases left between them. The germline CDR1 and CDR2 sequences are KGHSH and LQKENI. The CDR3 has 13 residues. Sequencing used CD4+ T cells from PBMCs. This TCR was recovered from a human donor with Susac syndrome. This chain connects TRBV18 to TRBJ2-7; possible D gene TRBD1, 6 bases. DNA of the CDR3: TGTGCCAGCTCACCCATAACAGGGTACGAGCAGTACTTC. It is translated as CASSPITGYEQYF.